This T cell receptor (beta chain) was sequenced during a study of neurological immune-mediated disorders (dated 2019 in TCRdb). Study-wide context: Using UMI-based sequencing, the study compared peripheral blood TCR-beta repertoires from patients with HTLV-I-associated myelopathy (HAM/TSP), patients with multiple sclerosis, and healthy controls. The roughly 100 TCR-beta libraries covered PBMC samples along with longitudinal samples, technical triplicates, and paired sorted CD4+ and CD8+ T-cell subsets. Longitudinal HAM/TSP and healthy donors had 3 time-points each (roughly 3-40 month intervals). The cohort was made up of approximately 69 subjects, consisting of about 15 HAM/TSP patients, around 35 multiple sclerosis patients and 20 healthy controls. The study at large found these results: Across subjects, expanded clones never shared an identical CDR3 amino acid sequence, which suggests that the TCR-beta repertoires in every group were private. TCR clonal expansion was highest in HAM/TSP patients and lowest in MS patients, with MS patients falling below even healthy controls.

cDNA synthesis used template-switch 5'RACE with a primer carrying a 10-nucleotide random unique molecular identifier tagging each TCR transcript. Every sequencing run yielded over 190 million TCR-beta sequences covering 15-18 subjects. Total RNA was extracted with the RNeasy kit. TCR-beta VDJ regions were amplified with primers for the TCR constant region and the 5'RACE anchor, using the KAPA Real-time Library Amplification kit. A first PCR added sample indexes and Illumina adaptors, after which a second PCR increased the library yield. After Ampure bead purification, the TCR product of roughly 650 bp was size-selected on a 2% E-gel SizeSelection system. Before pooling, library quality was checked on a Bioanalyzer, concentration was measured with Qubit, and libraries were quantified with the Kapa Library Quantification kit. Libraries were sequenced paired-end 2 x 150 bp on an Illumina HiSeq 2500. To increase sequence diversity, roughly 24-31% phiX was spiked into each library pool. Per the source publication's procedure: The quality-filtered reads were processed with the UMI-based MiGEC pipeline, whose error correction step removed more than 85% of the raw TCR sequences. VDJ genes were aligned to IMGT germline references, and clonotypes were defined by unique CDR3 amino acid sequence plus V-J genes. VDJtools evaluated clonal expansion, Shannon diversity and CDR3 relatedness (CalcPairwiseDistances, ClusterSamples); CLCbio workbench built phylogenetic trees. Clones with at least 8 unique UMIs were defined as expanded, with this threshold being based on coefficient-of-variation modelling across technical triplicates. Through fastp at Q25 and MiXCR, TCRdb rebuilt clones from the public reads, retaining in-frame beta chains. Rows matching on CDR3 protein sequence are summarized as one entry with the most common DNA and genes. The V and J calls shown here were made by TCRdb, not taken from the authors' results. The sample profile shows more than 95,000 distinct CDR3 sequences; 11% of them were found once. Under 3.5% of the sample rests with the top ten.

Explained via the paper, the time point label denotes: longitudinal time-point 3. For the unsorted PBMC libraries, 2 million PBMCs were stored in RNAlater at -80 degrees C until RNA extraction and were used to generate the libraries. Peripheral blood was subjected to Ficoll-Hypaque density gradient centrifugation to isolate PBMCs, which were then cryopreserved in liquid nitrogen. This clonotype is termed medium-sized (0.01 to 0.1%). The clone's antigen remains unknown. Base qualities are not recorded, but no much larger clone differs from it by a single base. V has 0 bases trimmed and J has 3 bases trimmed; junction bases matching no gene number 4. The germline V gene encodes CDR1 DFQATT and CDR2 SNEGSKA (reference sequence). From cysteine to phenylalanine, the CDR3 is 14 amino acids long. Only the CDR3 region is kept as DNA, spanning 42 bases read in frame from base 1.

The source of this sequence is a female donor with HTLV-1-associated myelopathy (HAM/TSP). The rearranged chain carries TRBV20-1 and TRBJ2-5; TRBD1 aligns with 7 central bases. Source material: PBMCs. The sequenced DNA is TGCAGTGCTAGAGATAGACAGGGAAAAGAGACCCAGTACTTC. Its translation is CSARDRQGKETQYF.